This TCR beta chain stems from a study of cytomegalovirus exposure and HLA in healthy donors. The CDR3 length is 15 residues. With 60 Vbeta and 13 Jbeta primers, the PCR was carried out. Assay used: immunoSEQ multiplex PCR; TCRdb lists only in-frame clones, some missing. This table has roughly 150,000 clones, 80% appearing once. This rearrangement joins TRBV21-1 to TRBJ1-1; no DNA check was done on the table's D call, TRBD1. TRBV21-1 is listed as a pseudogene. This clonotype originated in a male donor in good health and CMV-seronegative. Sequences were obtained from PBMCs. In DNA, the CDR3 is TGTGCCAGCAGCAAAGCTGGCAAAGAGAACACTGAAGCTTTCTTT. As protein: CASSKAGKENTEAFF.